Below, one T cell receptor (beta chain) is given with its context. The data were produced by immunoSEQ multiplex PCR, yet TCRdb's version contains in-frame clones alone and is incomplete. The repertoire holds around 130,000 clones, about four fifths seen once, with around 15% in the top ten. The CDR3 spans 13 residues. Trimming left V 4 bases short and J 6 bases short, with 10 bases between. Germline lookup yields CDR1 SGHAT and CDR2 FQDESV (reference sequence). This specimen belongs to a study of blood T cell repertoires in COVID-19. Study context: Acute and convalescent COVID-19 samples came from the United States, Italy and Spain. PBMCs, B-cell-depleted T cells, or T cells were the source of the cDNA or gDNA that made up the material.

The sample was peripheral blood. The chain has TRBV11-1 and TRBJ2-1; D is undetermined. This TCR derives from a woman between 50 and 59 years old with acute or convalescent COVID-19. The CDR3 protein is CASSSTTGNEQFF. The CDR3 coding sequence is TGTGCCAGCAGCTCAACCACCGGCAATGAGCAGTTCTTC.